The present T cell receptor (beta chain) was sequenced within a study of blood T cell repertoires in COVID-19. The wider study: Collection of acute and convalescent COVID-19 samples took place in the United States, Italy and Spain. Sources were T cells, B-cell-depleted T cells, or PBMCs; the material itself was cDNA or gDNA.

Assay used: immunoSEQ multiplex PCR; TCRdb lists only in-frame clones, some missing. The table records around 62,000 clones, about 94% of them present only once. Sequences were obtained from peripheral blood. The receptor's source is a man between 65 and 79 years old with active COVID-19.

CDR3: CASSAGQGLNGYTF. CDR3 nucleotides: TGTGCCAGCAGTGCAGGACAGGGTTTAAATGGCTACACCTTC. The rearrangement joins TRBV2 to TRBJ1-2, with 8 nucleotides matching TRBD1. The CDR3 runs to 14 residues. Germline V gives CDR1 SNHLY, CDR2 FYNNEI. V shed 4 bases, J shed 6 bases, and the junction held 7 bases outside the gene matches.